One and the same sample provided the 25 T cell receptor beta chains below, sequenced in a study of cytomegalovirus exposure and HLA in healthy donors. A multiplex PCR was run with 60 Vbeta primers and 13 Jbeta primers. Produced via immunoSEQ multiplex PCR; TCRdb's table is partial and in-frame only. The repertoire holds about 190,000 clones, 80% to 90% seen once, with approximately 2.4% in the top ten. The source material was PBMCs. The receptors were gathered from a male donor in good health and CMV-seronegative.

The CDR3 reads CASSAVVTTDTQYF. For the CDR3, the DNA is TGTGCCAGCAGTGCGGTGGTAACGACAGATACGCAGTATTTT. This chain links TRBV2 with TRBJ2-3; no clear D gene. Germline V gene data show CDR1 as SNHLY and CDR2 as FYNNEI. This CDR3 has 14 amino acids. V was trimmed by 4 bases and J by 3 bases, leaving 11 bases between them.

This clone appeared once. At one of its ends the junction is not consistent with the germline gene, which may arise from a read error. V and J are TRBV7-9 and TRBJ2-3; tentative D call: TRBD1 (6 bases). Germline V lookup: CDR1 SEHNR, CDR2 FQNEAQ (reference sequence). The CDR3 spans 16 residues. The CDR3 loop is CSSTTPRQGITDTQYF. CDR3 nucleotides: TGTTCCAGCACCACTCCCCGGCAGGGGATCACAGATACGCAGTATTTT.

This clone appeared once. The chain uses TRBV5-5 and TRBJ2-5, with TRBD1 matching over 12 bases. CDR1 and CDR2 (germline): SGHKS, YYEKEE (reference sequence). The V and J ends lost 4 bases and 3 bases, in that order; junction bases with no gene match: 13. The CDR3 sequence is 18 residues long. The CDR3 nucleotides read TGTGCCAGCAGCCCCCTTGCCACCGGGACAGGGGGCGAAGAGACCCAGTACTTC. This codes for CASSPLATGTGGEETQYF.

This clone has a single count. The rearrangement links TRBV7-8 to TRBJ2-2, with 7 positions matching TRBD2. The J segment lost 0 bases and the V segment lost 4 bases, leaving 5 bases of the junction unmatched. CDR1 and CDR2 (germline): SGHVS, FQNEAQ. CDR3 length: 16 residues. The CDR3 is CASSSLAGTNTGELFF. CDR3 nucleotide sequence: TGTGCCAGCAGCTCTTTAGCGGGCACGAACACCGGGGAGCTGTTTTTT.

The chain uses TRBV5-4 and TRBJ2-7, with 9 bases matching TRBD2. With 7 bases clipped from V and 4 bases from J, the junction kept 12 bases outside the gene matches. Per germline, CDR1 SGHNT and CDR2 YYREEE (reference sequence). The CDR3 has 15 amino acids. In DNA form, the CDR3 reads TGTGCCAGCGGCCCCCAGGGGCGGGGGGGGTACGAGCAGTACTTC. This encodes CASGPQGRGGYEQYF.

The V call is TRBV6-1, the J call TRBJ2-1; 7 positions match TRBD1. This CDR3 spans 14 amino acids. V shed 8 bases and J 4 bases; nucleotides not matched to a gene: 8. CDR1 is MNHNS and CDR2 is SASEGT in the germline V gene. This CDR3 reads CASAFGTAYNEQFF. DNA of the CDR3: TGTGCCAGCGCCTTCGGGACAGCTTACAATGAGCAGTTCTTC.

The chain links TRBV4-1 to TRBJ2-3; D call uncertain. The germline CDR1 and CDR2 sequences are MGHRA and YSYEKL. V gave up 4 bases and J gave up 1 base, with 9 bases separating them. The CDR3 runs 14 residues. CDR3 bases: TGCGCCAGCAGCCTAAACGCGGGCACAGATACGCAGTATTTT. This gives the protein CASSLNAGTDTQYF.

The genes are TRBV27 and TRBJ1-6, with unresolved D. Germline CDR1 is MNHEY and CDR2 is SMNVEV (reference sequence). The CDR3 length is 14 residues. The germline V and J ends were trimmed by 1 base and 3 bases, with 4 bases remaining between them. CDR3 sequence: CASSLFSYNSPLHF. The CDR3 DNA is TGTGCCAGCAGTTTATTCAGCTATAATTCACCCCTCCACTTT.

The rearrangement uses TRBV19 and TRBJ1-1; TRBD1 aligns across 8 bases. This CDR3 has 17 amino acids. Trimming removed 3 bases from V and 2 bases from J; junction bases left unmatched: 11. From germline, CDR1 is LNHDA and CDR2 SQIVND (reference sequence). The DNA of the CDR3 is TGTGCCAGTAGTATCGGTGGCAGGGGGCCAAGAAACACTGAAGCTTTCTTT. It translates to CASSIGGRGPRNTEAFF.

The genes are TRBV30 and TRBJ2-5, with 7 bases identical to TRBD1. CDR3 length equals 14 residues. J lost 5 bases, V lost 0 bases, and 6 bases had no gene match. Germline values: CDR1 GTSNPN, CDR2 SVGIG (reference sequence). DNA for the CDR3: TGTGCCTGGAGTGTAGGGGGCGATTGGGAGACCCAGTACTTC. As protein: CAWSVGGDWETQYF.

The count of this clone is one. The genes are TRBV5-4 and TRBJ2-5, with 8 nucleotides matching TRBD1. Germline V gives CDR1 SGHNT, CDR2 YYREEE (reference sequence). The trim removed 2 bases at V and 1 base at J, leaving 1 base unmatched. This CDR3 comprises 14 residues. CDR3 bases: TGTGCCAGCAGCTTAACAGGGGGCCAAGAGACCCAGTACTTC. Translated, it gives CASSLTGGQETQYF.

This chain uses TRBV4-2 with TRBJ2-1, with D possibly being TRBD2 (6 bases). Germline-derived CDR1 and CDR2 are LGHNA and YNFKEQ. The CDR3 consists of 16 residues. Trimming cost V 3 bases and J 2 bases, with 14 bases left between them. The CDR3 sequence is CASSQRPSVPYNEQFF. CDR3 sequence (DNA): TGTGCCAGCAGCCAGAGGCCTAGCGTCCCCTACAATGAGCAGTTCTTC.

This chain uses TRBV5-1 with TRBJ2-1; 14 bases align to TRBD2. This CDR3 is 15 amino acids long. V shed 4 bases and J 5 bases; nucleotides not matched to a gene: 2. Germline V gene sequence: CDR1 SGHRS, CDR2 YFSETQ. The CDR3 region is CASSPTSGRDNEQFF. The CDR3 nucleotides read TGCGCCAGCAGCCCGACTAGCGGGAGGGACAATGAGCAGTTCTTC. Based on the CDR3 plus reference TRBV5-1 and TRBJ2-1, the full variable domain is KAGVTQTPRYLIKTRGQQVTLSCSPISGHRSVSWYQQTPGQGLQFLFEYFSETQRNKGNFPGRFSGRQFSNSRSEMNVSTLELGDSALYLCASSPTSGRDNEQFFGPGTRLTVL.

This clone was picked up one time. The CDR3 loop is CASSRYLSYEQYF. CDR3 bases: TGTGCCAGCAGCAGGTACCTCTCGTACGAGCAGTACTTC. The rearrangement links TRBV6-5 to TRBJ2-7; no clear D. Trimming left V 6 bases short and J 4 bases short, with 13 bases between. The CDR3 extends over 13 amino acids. Germline V gives CDR1 MNHEY, CDR2 SVGAGI.

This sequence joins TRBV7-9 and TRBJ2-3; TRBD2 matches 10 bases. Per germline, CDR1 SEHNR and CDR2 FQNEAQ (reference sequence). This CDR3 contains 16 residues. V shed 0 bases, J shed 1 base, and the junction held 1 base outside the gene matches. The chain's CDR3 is CASSLAGTSGTDTQYF. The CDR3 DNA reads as TGTGCCAGCAGCTTAGCTGGGACTAGCGGCACAGATACGCAGTATTTT.

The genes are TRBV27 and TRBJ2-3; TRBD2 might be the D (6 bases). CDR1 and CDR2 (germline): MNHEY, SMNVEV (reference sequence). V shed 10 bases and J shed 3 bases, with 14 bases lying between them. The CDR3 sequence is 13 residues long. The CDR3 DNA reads TGTGCCATTGGGGGGAAGGGAACAGATACGCAGTATTTT. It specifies CAIGGKGTDTQYF.

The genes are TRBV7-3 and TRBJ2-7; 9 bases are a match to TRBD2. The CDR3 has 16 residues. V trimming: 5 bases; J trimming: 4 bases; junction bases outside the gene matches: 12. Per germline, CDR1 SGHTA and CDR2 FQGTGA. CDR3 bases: TGTGCCAGCAGCCCGGGAGGGGCTAGCGGGACTTACGAGCAGTACTTC. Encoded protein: CASSPGGASGTYEQYF.

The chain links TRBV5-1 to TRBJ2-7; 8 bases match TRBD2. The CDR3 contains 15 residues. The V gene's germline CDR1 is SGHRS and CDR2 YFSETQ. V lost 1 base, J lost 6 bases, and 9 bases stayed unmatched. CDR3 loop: CASSLLLAGRGEQYF. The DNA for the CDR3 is TGCGCCAGCAGCTTGTTGCTAGCGGGTCGGGGCGAGCAGTACTTC. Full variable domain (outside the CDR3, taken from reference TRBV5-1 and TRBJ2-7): KAGVTQTPRYLIKTRGQQVTLSCSPISGHRSVSWYQQTPGQGLQFLFEYFSETQRNKGNFPGRFSGRQFSNSRSEMNVSTLELGDSALYLCASSLLLAGRGEQYFGPGTRLTVT.

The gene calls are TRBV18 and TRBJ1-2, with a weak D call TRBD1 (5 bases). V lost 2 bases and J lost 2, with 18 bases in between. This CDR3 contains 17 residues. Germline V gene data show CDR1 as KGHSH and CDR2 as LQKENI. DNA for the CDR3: TGTGCCAGCTCACCAAAGATGGGAACGGCAGGGAACTATGGCTACACCTTC. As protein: CASSPKMGTAGNYGYTF.

The CDR3 here is CASSQGGSQFNVLTF. CDR3 DNA sequence: TGTGCCAGCAGTCAGGGGGGTTCTCAATTTAACGTCCTGACTTTC. This sequence joins TRBV9 and TRBJ2-6; TRBD1 is a possible D gene (7 bases). Trimming removed 5 bases from V and 10 bases from J, with 19 bases in between. Germline V gives CDR1 SGDLS, CDR2 YYNGEE. This CDR3 contains 15 residues.

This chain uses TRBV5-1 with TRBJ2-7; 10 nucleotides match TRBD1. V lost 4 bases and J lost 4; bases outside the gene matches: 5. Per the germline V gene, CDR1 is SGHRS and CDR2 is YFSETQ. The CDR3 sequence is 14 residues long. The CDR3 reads CASSPTGGAYEQYF. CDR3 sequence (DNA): TGCGCCAGCAGCCCGACAGGGGGCGCGTACGAGCAGTACTTC.

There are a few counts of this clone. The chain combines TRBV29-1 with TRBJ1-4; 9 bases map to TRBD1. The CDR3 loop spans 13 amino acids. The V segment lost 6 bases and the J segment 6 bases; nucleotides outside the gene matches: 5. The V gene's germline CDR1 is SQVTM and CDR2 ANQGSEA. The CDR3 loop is CSVPGQGDEKLFF. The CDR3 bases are TGCAGCGTCCCGGGACAGGGAGATGAAAAACTGTTTTTT.

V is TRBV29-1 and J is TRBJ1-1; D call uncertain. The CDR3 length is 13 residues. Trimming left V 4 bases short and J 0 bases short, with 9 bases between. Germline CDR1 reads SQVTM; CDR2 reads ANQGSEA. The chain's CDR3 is CSVAGQVNTEAFF. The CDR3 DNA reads TGCAGCGTTGCGGGTCAAGTGAACACTGAAGCTTTCTTT.

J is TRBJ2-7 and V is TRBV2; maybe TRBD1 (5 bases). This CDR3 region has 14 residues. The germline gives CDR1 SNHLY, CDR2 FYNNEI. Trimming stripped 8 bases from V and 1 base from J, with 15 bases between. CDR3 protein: CASLGPAGSYEQYF. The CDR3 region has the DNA TGTGCCAGCCTGGGGCCCGCAGGTTCCTACGAGCAGTACTTC.

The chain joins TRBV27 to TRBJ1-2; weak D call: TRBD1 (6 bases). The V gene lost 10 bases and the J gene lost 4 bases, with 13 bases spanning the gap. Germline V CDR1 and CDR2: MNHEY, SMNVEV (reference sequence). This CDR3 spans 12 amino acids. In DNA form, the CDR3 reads TGTGCCACCAGGAGGGGGAGCTATGGCTACACCTTC. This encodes CATRRGSYGYTF.